This passage covers 12 T cell receptor beta chains from one sample sequenced in a study of CD8+ T cells in alopecia areata. Treatment denoted: oral pan-JAK inhibitor, 5-10 mg twice daily. Once RNA had been extracted, it was reverse transcribed into cDNA to act as the sequencing template. Data came from immunoSEQ multiplex PCR; TCRdb stores just in-frame clones and leaves some out. This table holds about 200,000 clones, around two fifths found once. This material consisted of CD4+ T cells sorted from blood, taken around week 30, from a patient treated with tofacitinib. These receptors were taken from a human donor with alopecia areata.

The chain recombines TRBV5-1 with TRBJ2-1; TRBD1 matches at 9 bases. V shed 1 base, J shed 8 bases, and the junction held 7 bases outside the gene matches. The CDR3 is made up of 15 amino acids. CDR1 and CDR2 (germline): SGHRS, YFSETQ. CDR3 nucleotide sequence: TGCGCCAGCAGCTTGACGGGACAGGGTTTTGATGAGCAGTTCTTC. Amino acids: CASSLTGQGFDEQFF.

The rearrangement uses TRBV18 and TRBJ1-2, with a possible D match to TRBD1 (5 bases). The germline V and J ends were trimmed by 8 bases and 8 bases, with 18 bases remaining between them. The CDR3 totals 13 residues. Germline CDR1 KGHSH, CDR2 LQKENI. The CDR3 sequence is CASNEQIDSGYTF. Here the CDR3 DNA reads TGTGCCAGCAACGAACAAATTGACAGCGGCTACACCTTC.

The rearrangement joins TRBV6-5 to TRBJ2-3, with D maybe TRBD2 (6 bases). Germline CDR1 is MNHEY and CDR2 is SVGAGI. The CDR3 has 13 residues. Trimming removed 8 bases from V and 0 bases from J, with 9 bases in between. CDR3 DNA: TGTGCCAGCGGGAGGACCAGCACAGATACGCAGTATTTT. Translated, it gives CASGRTSTDTQYF.

The rearrangement joins TRBV30 to TRBJ2-3; possibly TRBD1 or TRBD2 for D (6 bases each). This CDR3 region has 12 residues. Germline lookup yields CDR1 GTSNPN and CDR2 SVGIG (reference sequence). With 3 bases removed from V and 6 bases from J, the gap between germline ends came to 10 bases. This CDR3 reads CAWSLGGDTQYF. The CDR3 DNA is TGTGCCTGGAGCCTGGGGGGCGATACGCAGTATTTT. The variable domain in full, completed from reference TRBV30 and TRBJ2-3, reads SQTIHQWPATLVQPVGSPLSLECTVEGTSNPNLYWYRQAAGRGLQLLFYSVGIGQISSEVPQNLSASRPQDRQFILSSKKLLLSDSGFYLCAWSLGGDTQYFGPGTRLTVL.

This clone turned up a few times. One end of the junction fails to match germline, which may point to a read error. CDR3 in amino acids: CATSGVGYEQYF. CDR3 nucleotide sequence: TGTGCCACCAGTGGAGTGGGCTACGAGCAGTACTTC. The rearrangement uses TRBV6-6 and TRBJ2-7; D not certain. The CDR3 totals 12 residues. CDR1 MNHNY and CDR2 SVGAGI come from the germline V gene (reference sequence).

This clone was counted only a few times. The chain is built from TRBV6-5 and TRBJ2-7, with 11 bases aligning to TRBD2. Germline CDR1 MNHEY, CDR2 SVGAGI. The CDR3 loop spans 14 amino acids. The J segment lost 3 bases and the V segment lost 10 bases, leaving 8 bases of the junction unmatched. The CDR3 sequence: CATREGLAGYEQYF. DNA for the CDR3: TGTGCCACACGGGAAGGACTAGCGGGCTACGAGCAGTACTTC.

V usage is TRBV7-8 and J usage is TRBJ2-7; D gene ambiguous. The CDR3 consists of 12 residues. Trimming stripped 1 base from V and 6 bases from J, with 7 bases between. Germline lookup yields CDR1 SGHVS and CDR2 FQNEAQ. This chain's CDR3 is CASSLVGFEQYF. The CDR3 DNA is TGTGCCAGCAGCTTAGTCGGGTTCGAGCAGTACTTC. Full variable domain (remainder filled in from reference TRBV7-8 and TRBJ2-7): GAGVSQSPRYKVAKRGQDVALRCDPISGHVSLFWYQQALGQGPEFLTYFQNEAQLDKSGLPSDRFFAERPEGSVSTLKIQRTQQEDSAVYLCASSLVGFEQYFGPGTRLTVT.

The sample holds a few counts of this clone. This sequence joins TRBV4-1 and TRBJ1-1, with unresolved D. The germline gives CDR1 MGHRA, CDR2 YSYEKL. The CDR3 is made up of 12 amino acids. V lost 7 bases and J lost 1, with 7 bases in between. The CDR3 DNA reads as TGCGCCAGCAAGGACGCGAACACTGAAGCTTTCTTT. Amino acid sequence: CASKDANTEAFF.

The rearrangement links TRBV6-5 to TRBJ1-4; no clear D gene. Germline-derived CDR1 and CDR2 are MNHEY and SVGAGI. The CDR3 extends over 14 amino acids. Trimming pared 6 bases from V and 4 bases from J, leaving 12 bases between. CDR3 bases: TGTGCCAGCAGGACCGAGGGCAGTAATGAAAAACTGTTTTTT. Translated: CASRTEGSNEKLFF.

This clone occurred a few times. The rearrangement joins TRBV25-1 to TRBJ2-5, with 8 bases matching TRBD1. Looked up from germline, CDR1 is MGHDK and CDR2 is SYGVNS. The CDR3 runs 13 residues. V gave up 6 bases and J gave up 4 bases; unmatched junction bases: 4. The CDR3 DNA reads as TGTGCCAGCAGGGACAGGGAACGAGAGACCCAGTACTTC. It specifies CASRDRERETQYF. The full variable domain, rest sourced from reference TRBV25-1 and TRBJ2-5, is EADIYQTPRYLVIGTGKKITLECSQTMGHDKMYWYQQDPGMELHLIHYSYGVNSTEKGDLSSESTVSRIRTEHFPLTLESARPSHTSQYLCASRDRERETQYFGPGTRLLVL.

This clone turned up a few times. V is TRBV14 and J is TRBJ2-2; 7 positions agree with TRBD1. The CDR3 sequence is 15 residues long. V lost 5 bases and J lost 6; bases outside the gene matches: 9. CDR1 SGHDN and CDR2 FVKESK come from the germline V gene. CDR3 in DNA: TGTGCCAGCAGCAGACAGGGTAACGTCGCCGGGGAGCTGTTTTTT. Its translation is CASSRQGNVAGELFF. Looking up the rest from reference TRBV14 and TRBJ2-2 gives the full variable domain: EAGVTQFPSHSVIEKGQTVTLRCDPISGHDNLYWYRRVMGKEIKFLLHFVKESKQDESGMPNNRFLAERTGGTYSTLKVQPAELEDSGVYFCASSRQGNVAGELFFGEGSRLTVL.

The J gene is TRBJ2-3, the V gene TRBV9; D not certain. The CDR3 has 14 residues. CDR1 is SGDLS and CDR2 is YYNGEE in the germline V gene. The V and J ends lost 4 bases and 1 base respectively, with 10 bases between them. The CDR3 protein is CASSLYSGTDTQYF. CDR3 nucleotides: TGTGCCAGCAGCCTCTACAGCGGCACAGATACGCAGTATTTT.